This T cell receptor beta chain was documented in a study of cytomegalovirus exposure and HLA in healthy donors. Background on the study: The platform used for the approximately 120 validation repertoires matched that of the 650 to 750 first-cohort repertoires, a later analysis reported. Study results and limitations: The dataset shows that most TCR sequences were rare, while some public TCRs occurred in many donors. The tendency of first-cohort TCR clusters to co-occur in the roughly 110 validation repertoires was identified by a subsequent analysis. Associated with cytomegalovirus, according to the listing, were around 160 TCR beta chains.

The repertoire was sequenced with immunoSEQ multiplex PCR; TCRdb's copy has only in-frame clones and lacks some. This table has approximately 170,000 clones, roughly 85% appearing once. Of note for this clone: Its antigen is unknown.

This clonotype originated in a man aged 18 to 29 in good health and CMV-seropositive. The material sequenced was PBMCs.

The CDR3 DNA is TGTGCCAGCATGGGCGGGGTAATAACCCAGTACTTC. Protein product: CASMGGVITQYF. The J gene is TRBJ2-5, the V gene TRBV2; possible D gene TRBD2, 6 bases. Germline V CDR1 and CDR2: SNHLY, FYNNEI. V was shortened by 7 bases and J by 8 bases, with 14 bases between the two germline ends. The CDR3 contains 12 residues. Full variable domain (outside the CDR3, taken from reference TRBV2 and TRBJ2-5): EPEVTQTPSHQVTQMGQEVILRCVPISNHLYFYWYRQILGQKVEFLVSFYNNEISEKSEIFDDQFSVERPDGSNFTLKIRSTKLEDSAMYFCASMGGVITQYFGPGTRLLVL.